Here is one T cell receptor beta chain with its context. This sample was included in a study of blood T cell repertoires in COVID-19. Across the whole study: Italy, Spain and the United States were the sources of the convalescent and acute COVID-19 samples. From T cells, B-cell-depleted T cells, or PBMCs came the material, which was cDNA or gDNA.

Germline-derived CDR1 and CDR2 are LGHDT and YNNKEL (reference sequence). With V trimmed by 0 bases and J by 3 bases, 15 bases remained unmatched. The CDR3 totals 20 residues. Original methodology: Nucleated cell counts were estimated from reference gene primer amplification. Clones were read by immunoSEQ multiplex PCR, and TCRdb kept only the in-frame ones, dropping some. That table supplies the V and J calls and clone size; D and trimming were determined from the DNA. The data show 250,000 to 300,000 clones, with 87% seen just once and 2.2% held by the top ten. This sequence was found in a woman aged 45-65 years who had recovered from COVID-19. Sequenced input: peripheral blood. The chain joins TRBV3-1 (or the pseudogene TRBV3-2) to TRBJ2-1; 9 positions agree with TRBD2. This CDR3 is CASSQEIEKREAVIYNEQFF. Here the CDR3 DNA reads TGTGCCAGCAGCCAAGAAATCGAAAAGCGGGAGGCCGTCATCTACAATGAGCAGTTCTTC.